Sequencing of this T cell receptor (beta chain) was carried out in a study of cytomegalovirus exposure and HLA in healthy donors. This CDR3 has 15 residues. Germline V lookup: CDR1 SNHLY, CDR2 FYNNEI. Trimming took 6 bases from V and 0 from J, leaving 12 bases between them. The assay was immunoSEQ multiplex PCR, and TCRdb's table has in-frame clones only and misses some. The sample lists tens of thousands of clones, roughly 95% seen once, with roughly 2.3% in the top ten. The chain joins TRBV2 to TRBJ2-1; possible D gene TRBD1, 6 bases. The TCR comes from a man younger than 30 in good health and CMV-seronegative. The sample was PBMCs. The CDR3 DNA reads TGTGCCAGCAGGTCCGACAGGAGCTCCTACAATGAGCAGTTCTTC. Amino acids: CASRSDRSSYNEQFF.